These T cell receptor beta chains were read from a single sample in a study of T cells in Graves' hyperthyroidism and ophthalmopathy. TCRdb re-called the multiplex PCR reads through MiXCR, storing one row per CDR3 protein. The data show over 200,000 distinct CDR3 sequences, with just over 14% seen just once and less than 15% held by the top ten. The sample taken for sequencing was blood. All receptors come from a middle-aged woman with Graves' hyperthyroidism that later progressed to Graves' ophthalmopathy. The CDR3 runs from the conserved cysteine through the conserved F or W. Each record gives: clone size, D gene, V gene, J gene, CDR3 protein, CDR3 DNA. A D gene is named only where the DNA matches it firmly. Clone size is given for some rows only: seen once, a few or many times, or a class if the clone is expanded.

many,TRBD2,TRBV30,TRBJ2-3,CAWTFLSGIGDTQYF,TGTGCCTGGACCTTCCTTAGCGGGATTGGAGATACGCAGTATTTT
many,.,TRBV11-2,TRBJ2-1,CASSRLSSYNEQFF,TGTGCCAGCAGCCGACTGAGCTCCTACAATGAGCAGTTCTTC
few,.,TRBV4-1,TRBJ2-1,CASSQPRGLEFF,TGCGCCAGCAGCCAGCCTCGGGGTTTGGAGTTCTTC
few,TRBD2,TRBV9,TRBJ2-2,CASSVLAGVSTGELFF,TGTGCCAGCAGCGTCCTAGCGGGAGTAAGCACCGGGGAGCTGTTTTTT
few,.,TRBV15,TRBJ2-3,CATSSATDTQYF,TGTGCCACCAGCTCGGCCACAGATACGCAGTATTTT
few,TRBD2,TRBV7-9,TRBJ2-5,CASRPPVGGEQETQYF,TGTGCCAGCAGACCCCCGGTGGGGGGGGAGCAAGAGACCCAGTACTTC
many,.,TRBV28,TRBJ1-6,CASTRNSPLHF,TGTGCCAGCACCCGAAATTCACCCCTCCACTTT
many,.,TRBV6-2/TRBV6-3,TRBJ2-7,CASSYSKYYEQYF,TGTGCCAGCAGTTACTCGAAGTACTACGAGCAGTACTTC
many,.,TRBV3-1,TRBJ1-6,CASSLYTAPGSPLHF,TGTGCCAGCAGCCTTTACACGGCCCCAGGTTCACCCCTCCACTTT
many,.,TRBV7-9,TRBJ2-7,CASSPPAGSYEQYF,TGTGCCAGCAGCCCCCCCGCGGGGTCCTACGAGCAGTACTTC
.,.,TRBV9,TRBJ2-3,CASSHKHDGGFTDTQYF,TGTGCCAGCAGCCATAAACATGATGGGGGATTCACAGATACGCAGTATTTT
many,TRBD2,TRBV4-1,TRBJ2-2,CASSQVVEREGRGTGELFF,TGCGCCAGCAGCCAAGTGGTGGAGCGGGAGGGCCGGGGGACCGGGGAGCTGTTTTTT
many,.,TRBV28,TRBJ2-5,CASNRHRVGETQYF,TGTGCCAGCAATCGGCACAGGGTCGGAGAGACCCAGTACTTC
many,.,TRBV20-1,TRBJ1-6,CSARDSQAGNSYNSPLHF,TGCAGTGCTAGAGATTCACAAGCTGGAAACTCCTATAATTCACCCCTCCACTTT
many,.,TRBV14,TRBJ2-2,CASSRMRGANTGELFF,TGTGCCAGCAGCCGGATGAGGGGGGCGAACACCGGGGAGCTGTTTTTT
many,.,TRBV7-9,TRBJ1-1,CASSLALGHTEAFF,TGTGCCAGCAGCTTAGCGCTAGGGCACACTGAAGCTTTCTTT
many,.,TRBV11-2,TRBJ1-4,CASRSDRGNEKLFF,TGTGCCAGCAGATCGGACAGAGGAAATGAAAAACTGTTTTTT
many,.,TRBV11-2,TRBJ1-6,CASSLVHSPLHF,TGTGCCAGCAGCTTAGTTCACTCACCCCTCCACTTT
many,TRBD1,TRBV3-1,TRBJ1-5,CASSQTGGTGNQPQHF,TGTGCCAGCAGCCAGACAGGGGGCACGGGCAATCAGCCCCAGCATTTT
many,.,TRBV11-2,TRBJ2-7,CASSRGTGSSYEQYF,TGTGCCAGCAGCCGAGGAACCGGGAGCTCCTACGAGCAGTACTTC
many,.,TRBV7-8,TRBJ2-1,CASSHDYAEQFF,TGTGCCAGCAGCCACGACTACGCCGAGCAGTTCTTC
.,TRBD2,TRBV19,TRBJ2-7,CASSIEGLAYEQYF,TGTGCCAGTAGTATAGAAGGACTAGCCTACGAGCAGTACTTC
many,.,TRBV6-2/TRBV6-3,TRBJ1-5,CASSYTSRANQPQHF,TGTGCCAGCAGTTACACTAGTCGGGCCAATCAGCCCCAGCATTTT
many,.,TRBV27,TRBJ2-7,CASSLSAASYEQYF,TGTGCCAGCAGTTTATCCGCGGCCTCCTACGAGCAGTACTTC
many,TRBD2,TRBV6-1,TRBJ2-1,CASSRLAGYSYNEQFF,TGTGCCAGCAGTCGACTAGCGGGGTACTCCTACAATGAGCAGTTCTTC
many,TRBD1,TRBV3-1,TRBJ2-3,CASSQFGTATDTQYF,TGTGCCAGCAGCCAGTTCGGGACAGCCACAGATACGCAGTATTTT
once,.,TRBV7-9,TRBJ1-6,CASSPRDGANSPLHF,TGTGCCAGCAGCCCCCGGGACGGGGCGAATTCACCTCTCCACTTT
few,TRBD1,TRBV19,TRBJ2-7,CASGGQGYEQYF,TGTGCCAGTGGTGGACAGGGCTACGAGCAGTACTTC
few,TRBD1,TRBV30,TRBJ1-1,CAWNPGTVVHEAFF,TGTGCCTGGAACCCCGGGACAGTCGTCCACGAAGCTTTCTTT
.,TRBD1,TRBV6-1,TRBJ2-3,CASSEGQGVSTDTQYF,TGTGCCAGCAGTGAAGGACAGGGCGTTAGCACAGATACGCAGTATTTT
many,.,TRBV29-1,TRBJ2-3,CSVEDRTDTQYF,TGCAGCGTTGAAGATAGGACAGATACGCAGTATTTT
many,TRBD2,TRBV6-1,TRBJ2-3,CASSVRLAGSTDTQYF,TGTGCCAGCAGTGTGAGACTAGCGGGTAGCACAGATACGCAGTATTTT
few,.,TRBV5-4,TRBJ2-2,CASSSRGLGTGELFF,TGTGCCAGCAGCTCCAGGGGCCTGGGGACCGGGGAGCTGTTTTTT
many,.,TRBV29-1,TRBJ1-2,CSVEAGNYGYTF,TGCAGCGTTGAAGCAGGGAACTATGGCTACACCTTC
many,.,TRBV11-1,TRBJ2-7,CASSPYGGEQYF,TGTGCCAGCAGCCCATATGGGGGCGAGCAGTACTTC
many,.,TRBV27,TRBJ1-1,CASRGGYTEAFF,TGTGCCAGCAGGGGGGGGTACACTGAAGCTTTCTTT
few,.,TRBV9,TRBJ2-7,CASSVVPGQIYEQYF,TGTGCCAGCAGCGTAGTCCCCGGACAGATCTACGAGCAGTACTTC
many,.,TRBV27,TRBJ2-6,CASSSHLRSGANVLTF,TGTGCCAGCAGTTCACATCTCCGCTCTGGGGCCAACGTCCTGACTTTC
.,.,TRBV20-1,TRBJ2-3,CSAVWRAASTDTQYF,TGCAGTGCCGTCTGGAGAGCGGCTAGCACAGATACGCAGTATTTT
many,TRBD2,TRBV29-1,TRBJ2-5,CSVFTSGRAGETQYF,TGCAGCGTTTTCACTAGCGGGAGGGCCGGGGAGACCCAGTACTTC
many,.,TRBV28,TRBJ1-5,CASSSPTGNQPQHF,TGTGCCAGCAGTTCCCCGACGGGAAATCAGCCCCAGCATTTT
many,TRBD2,TRBV5-8,TRBJ2-2,CASSFIRSGAGELFF,TGTGCCAGCAGCTTTATTCGGAGCGGGGCCGGGGAGCTGTTTTTT